This passage covers 32 T cell receptor beta chains from one sample sequenced in a study of blood T cell repertoires in COVID-19. Libraries were prepared by immunoSEQ multiplex PCR; TCRdb keeps only in-frame clonotypes and omits some of them. The sample holds 200,000 to 250,000 clones, 86% seen once. Sequenced: PBMCs or T cells enriched from blood (not recorded which). The receptor set was obtained from a woman between 35 and 50 years old with acute COVID-19.

This chain uses TRBV6-2 or TRBV6-3 with TRBJ1-2; tentatively, D is TRBD1 (6 bases). V lost 4 bases and J lost 7, with 10 bases in between. The CDR3 contains 12 residues. CDR1 is MNHEY, CDR2 SVGEGT, per germline. The CDR3 DNA sequence: TGTGCCAGCAGTTCAGGGGCGCCTGGCTACACCTTC. Translating it yields CASSSGAPGYTF.

The J gene is TRBJ2-5, the V gene TRBV13, with TRBD1 as a possible D gene (5 bases). The V end lost 1 base, the J end lost 6 bases, and 9 bases lay between the germline ends. CDR1 is PRHDT and CDR2 is FYEKMQ in the germline V gene (reference sequence). There are 13 residues in the CDR3. The CDR3, as DNA: TGTGCCAGCAGCTTAGCCAGGGAAAAGACCCAGTACTTC. This codes for CASSLAREKTQYF.

J is TRBJ2-5 and V is TRBV18; D ambiguous. Germline CDR1 and CDR2: KGHSH and LQKENI. The V end was cut by 3 bases, the J end by 5 bases, with 16 bases between. The CDR3 runs 15 residues. Here the CDR3 DNA reads TGTGCCAGCTCACCTAGACCGAGCGATTTGGAGACCCAGTACTTC. This translates into CASSPRPSDLETQYF. Filled out from reference TRBV18 and TRBJ2-5, the complete variable domain reads NAGVMQNPRHLVRRRGQEARLRCSPMKGHSHVYWYRQLPEEGLKFMVYLQKENIIDESGMPKERFSAEFPKEGPSILRIQQVVRGDSAAYFCASSPRPSDLETQYFGPGTRLLVL.

This clone was found once. The chain has TRBV13 and TRBJ1-3; 7 nucleotides align to TRBD1. CDR1 and CDR2 (germline): PRHDT, FYEKMQ (reference sequence). The CDR3 contains 15 residues. V lost 8 bases and J lost 0; bases outside the gene matches: 7. The CDR3 DNA reads as TGTGCCAGCGGAACAGGGGAAAGCTCTGGAAACACCATATATTTT. Translating it yields CASGTGESSGNTIYF.

This clone was picked up one time. The J gene is TRBJ1-5, the V gene TRBV12-3 or TRBV12-4; D ambiguous. The length of the CDR3 is 12 residues. The V and J ends lost 6 bases and 4 bases respectively, with 7 bases between them. CDR3 sequence reads: CASRRFNQPQHF. Here the CDR3 DNA reads TGTGCCAGCAGGAGATTTAATCAGCCCCAGCATTTT.

This sequence joins TRBV2 and TRBJ1-4; 8 bases map to TRBD1. Germline loops: CDR1 SNHLY, CDR2 FYNNEI. CDR3 length: 14 residues. V was pared by 7 bases and J by 8 bases, with 9 bases of the junction left unmatched. Here the CDR3 reads CASTAQTGVEKLFF. In DNA form, the CDR3 reads TGTGCCAGCACCGCACAGACAGGGGTCGAAAAACTGTTTTTT.

This clone was seen at least ten times. The chain recombines TRBV20-1 with TRBJ1-1, with a weak D call TRBD1 (5 bases). Germline CDR1 and CDR2: DFQATT and SNEGSKA (reference sequence). V was clipped by 6 bases and J by 1 base, with 15 bases between them. The CDR3 length is 14 residues. The CDR3 protein is CSASSGLRNTEAFF. DNA for the CDR3: TGCAGTGCCAGTTCAGGGCTGAGGAACACTGAAGCTTTCTTT.

V usage is TRBV9 and J usage is TRBJ1-3, with D possibly TRBD1 on 6 matching bases. Germline V lookup: CDR1 SGDLS, CDR2 YYNGEE. V was cut by 0 bases and J by 2 bases, with 6 bases left in between. This CDR3 is built from 14 residues. The CDR3 loop reads CASSVDRAGNTIYF. CDR3 nucleotides: TGTGCCAGCAGCGTAGACAGGGCTGGAAACACCATATATTTT. Supplemented by reference TRBV9 and TRBJ1-3, the full variable domain reads DSGVTQTPKHLITATGQRVTLRCSPRSGDLSVYWYQQSLDQGLQFLIQYYNGEERAKGNILERFSAQQFPDLHSELNLSSLELGDSALYFCASSVDRAGNTIYFGEGSWLTVV.

This sequence joins TRBV11-2 and TRBJ1-2, with a tentative D call TRBD1 (6 bases). With 0 bases removed from V and 7 bases from J, the gap between germline ends came to 21 bases. The CDR3 consists of 17 residues. In germline, CDR1 is SGHAT, CDR2 FQNNGV. The CDR3 DNA follows: TGTGCCAGCAGCTTAGAGGGGGGGGCCCGTTCGTACGGTGGCTACACCTTC. Translated, it gives CASSLEGGARSYGGYTF.

The CDR3 region is CASYDRVDGYTF. The CDR3 nucleotides are TGCGCCAGCTACGACAGGGTTGACGGCTACACCTTC. This chain links TRBV10-2 with TRBJ1-2; TRBD1 matches at 7 bases. The germline V gene encodes CDR1 WSHSY and CDR2 SAAADI. With V trimmed by 8 bases and J by 8 bases, 8 bases remained unmatched. The CDR3 runs to 12 residues.

CDR3 DNA sequence: TGTGCCAGCCGTTCGAGGGGGCGCGGTATCTATGGCTACACCTTC. Translated, it gives CASRSRGRGIYGYTF. The V call is TRBV2, the J call TRBJ1-2; TRBD1 matches 7 bases. V lost 8 bases to trimming and J lost 4 bases; unmatched junction nucleotides: 13. The CDR3 loop spans 15 amino acids. Germline loops: CDR1 SNHLY, CDR2 FYNNEI.

V is TRBV10-2 and J is TRBJ1-1; TRBD1 might be the D (6 bases). The CDR3 totals 14 residues. Germline lookup yields CDR1 WSHSY and CDR2 SAAADI. Trimming removed 6 bases at V and 5 bases at J, with 16 bases between. The CDR3 sequence is CASSPGRGLTEAFF. As DNA, the CDR3 is TGCGCCAGCAGCCCGGGGAGGGGGTTAACTGAAGCTTTCTTT.

This chain links TRBV2 with TRBJ1-3; 10 bases fit TRBD1. CDR1 is SNHLY, CDR2 FYNNEI, per germline. The CDR3 spans 15 residues. J was trimmed by 3 bases and V by 4 bases; bases with no gene match: 3. The CDR3 sequence is CASSGQGAYGNTIYF. Written as DNA, the CDR3 is TGTGCCAGCAGTGGACAGGGGGCATATGGAAACACCATATATTTT.

The V and J genes are TRBV9 and TRBJ2-1; maybe TRBD1 (6 bases). The germline V gene encodes CDR1 SGDLS and CDR2 YYNGEE. The V end was cut by 1 base, the J end by 7 bases, with 18 bases between. The CDR3 loop spans 16 amino acids. CDR3 sequence: CASSVSSDRGGNEQFF. In nucleotides, the CDR3 is TGTGCCAGCAGCGTATCCTCGGACCGAGGGGGTAATGAGCAGTTCTTC.

The sample holds a few counts of this clone. The sample contains more than one DNA sequence encoding this CDR3. The rearrangement links TRBV18 to TRBJ1-1, with D maybe TRBD1 (5 bases). Trimming cost V 2 bases and J 1 base, with 8 bases left between them. The CDR3 has 14 residues. Per germline, CDR1 KGHSH and CDR2 LQKENI. The CDR3 here is CASSPSTGNTEAFF. DNA for the CDR3: TGTGCCAGCTCACCATCTACAGGGAACACTGAAGCTTTCTTT.

The rearrangement uses TRBV30 and TRBJ1-1; D gene uncertain. Germline-derived CDR1 and CDR2 are GTSNPN and SVGIG (reference sequence). V was clipped by 1 base and J by 1 base, with 10 bases between them. CDR3 length equals 14 residues. The CDR3 reads CAWSGAPSNTEAFF. DNA of the CDR3: TGTGCCTGGAGTGGGGCACCCTCGAACACTGAAGCTTTCTTT. The whole variable domain, remainder taken from reference TRBV30 and TRBJ1-1, is SQTIHQWPATLVQPVGSPLSLECTVEGTSNPNLYWYRQAAGRGLQLLFYSVGIGQISSEVPQNLSASRPQDRQFILSSKKLLLSDSGFYLCAWSGAPSNTEAFFGQGTRLTVV.

The rearrangement links TRBV7-9 to TRBJ2-2; D is possibly TRBD1 (6 bases). The CDR3 totals 15 residues. The germline gives CDR1 SEHNR, CDR2 FQNEAQ (reference sequence). Trimming stripped 8 bases from V and 3 bases from J, with 16 bases between. The CDR3 DNA reads TGTGCCAGCGAAACAGGGTTTGAGTACACCGGGGAGCTGTTTTTT. Its translation: CASETGFEYTGELFF.

V is TRBV7-8 and J is TRBJ2-2; D ambiguous. The CDR3 has 15 amino acids. From germline, CDR1 is SGHVS and CDR2 FQNEAQ. V was cut by 6 bases and J by 6 bases, with 17 bases left in between. The DNA of the CDR3 is TGTGCCAGCAGAGTGAAGCAAAGCGTTCCCGGGGAGCTGTTTTTT. Its translation: CASRVKQSVPGELFF.

The chain combines TRBV4-1 with TRBJ1-1, with 7 bases identical to TRBD1. This CDR3 spans 14 amino acids. The V and J ends lost 4 bases and 11 bases, in that order; junction bases with no gene match: 13. Germline loops: CDR1 MGHRA, CDR2 YSYEKL. The chain's CDR3 is CASSPERIDREAFF. The DNA of the CDR3 is TGCGCCAGCAGCCCGGAGCGCATAGACAGGGAGGCTTTCTTT.

The J gene is TRBJ2-1, the V gene TRBV7-9, with 7 bases lining up with TRBD2. The CDR3 loop spans 15 amino acids. Trimming cost V 3 bases and J 12 bases; bases outside gene matches: 14. Germline V lookup: CDR1 SEHNR, CDR2 FQNEAQ (reference sequence). CDR3 in DNA: TGTGCCAGCAGCTTGTGGACTAGGGTCGTCGATGGGCAGTTCTTC. This gives the protein CASSLWTRVVDGQFF.

The genes are TRBV6-1 and TRBJ1-5; D gene ambiguous. CDR1 and CDR2 (germline): MNHNS, SASEGT. The CDR3 is 11 amino acids. V shed 3 bases and J shed 6 bases, with 3 bases lying between them. The CDR3, as DNA: TGTGCCAGCAGTGACGGTCAGCCCCAGCATTTT. This translates into CASSDGQPQHF.

This chain's CDR3 is CASSVGLMGYTF. CDR3 in DNA: TGTGCCAGCAGCGTAGGGCTGATGGGCTACACCTTC. The chain uses TRBV9 and TRBJ1-2; no clear D. Germline CDR1 and CDR2: SGDLS and YYNGEE. Trimming took off 0 bases at V and 8 bases at J, with 8 bases between the two ends. The CDR3 runs 12 residues. The whole variable domain, remainder taken from reference TRBV9 and TRBJ1-2, is DSGVTQTPKHLITATGQRVTLRCSPRSGDLSVYWYQQSLDQGLQFLIQYYNGEERAKGNILERFSAQQFPDLHSELNLSSLELGDSALYFCASSVGLMGYTFGSGTRLTVV.

The chain couples TRBV7-8 to TRBJ2-7; D possibly corresponds to TRBD2 (6 bases). CDR1 and CDR2 from the germline V gene are SGHVS and FQNEAQ. The V end lost 2 bases, the J end lost 0 bases, and 11 bases lay between the germline ends. The CDR3 length is 15 residues. The CDR3 DNA follows: TGTGCCAGCAGCTTATTGGCGGGGAGCTCCTACGAGCAGTACTTC. Protein: CASSLLAGSSYEQYF.

V and J are TRBV6-2 or TRBV6-3 and TRBJ1-6, with D perhaps matching TRBD1 (5 bases). V lost 1 base and J lost 7, with 17 bases in between. Germline V CDR1 and CDR2: MNHEY, SVGEGT. This CDR3 has 17 residues. As DNA, the CDR3 is TGTGCCAGCAGTTACTTGGCAGGGTGGGAAGGAAATTCACCCCTCCACTTT. It translates to CASSYLAGWEGNSPLHF.

The chain combines TRBV7-2 with TRBJ1-2; D is possibly TRBD1 (5 bases). V lost 5 bases and J lost 4, with 14 bases in between. CDR1 is SGHTA and CDR2 is FQGNSA in the germline V gene. This CDR3 has 14 residues. The CDR3 sequence is CASSGGDGPYGYTF. CDR3 coding DNA: TGTGCCAGCAGCGGGGGGGACGGACCCTATGGCTACACCTTC.

This clone was seen once. The rearrangement joins TRBV9 to TRBJ1-2; 10 bases agree with TRBD1. CDR1 SGDLS and CDR2 YYNGEE come from the germline V gene. This CDR3 is built from 15 residues. J lost 3 bases, V lost 3 bases, and 5 bases had no gene match. CDR3 amino acids: CASSGDRGDDYGYTF. DNA for the CDR3: TGTGCCAGCAGCGGGGACAGGGGAGATGACTATGGCTACACCTTC.

The CDR3 region is CASSPTGMDIMNTEAFF. The CDR3 coding sequence is TGTGCCAGCTCACCAACAGGTATGGACATCATGAACACTGAAGCTTTCTTT. The chain recombines TRBV18 with TRBJ1-1, with D maybe TRBD1 (5 bases). Germline CDR1 KGHSH, CDR2 LQKENI. This CDR3 has 17 amino acids. Between the trimmed V and J ends, which lost 2 bases and 0 bases, there was a span of 16 bases. The complete variable domain, with remaining parts taken from reference TRBV18 and TRBJ1-1, reads NAGVMQNPRHLVRRRGQEARLRCSPMKGHSHVYWYRQLPEEGLKFMVYLQKENIIDESGMPKERFSAEFPKEGPSILRIQQVVRGDSAAYFCASSPTGMDIMNTEAFFGQGTRLTVV.

CDR3 in DNA: TGTGCCAGCAGTGAATGGTGGACAGGGGATCAGCCCCAGCATTTT. Protein: CASSEWWTGDQPQHF. This chain links TRBV2 with TRBJ1-5; 9 bases are a match to TRBD1. The CDR3 consists of 15 residues. V lost 2 bases and J lost 5; bases outside the gene matches: 4. The germline gives CDR1 SNHLY, CDR2 FYNNEI.

V gene TRBV5-1 combines with J gene TRBJ2-7; possibly TRBD2 for D (6 bases). Looked up from germline, CDR1 is SGHRS and CDR2 is YFSETQ. The CDR3 contains 15 residues. Between the trimmed V and J ends, which lost 0 bases and 2 bases, there was a span of 12 bases. Here the CDR3 reads CASSLGLGGTYEQYF. The CDR3, as DNA: TGCGCCAGCAGCTTGGGCCTAGGAGGGACCTACGAGCAGTACTTC.

The CDR3 sequence is CASSVGPLYGDPQETQYF. CDR3 in DNA: TGTGCCAGCAGCGTAGGCCCTCTGTACGGGGATCCCCAAGAGACCCAGTACTTC. The V and J genes are TRBV9 and TRBJ2-5, with TRBD2 as a possible D gene (5 bases). Germline CDR1 SGDLS, CDR2 YYNGEE. The V gene lost 0 bases and the J gene lost 1 base, with 19 bases spanning the gap. This CDR3 has 18 amino acids.

The chain carries TRBV11-2 and TRBJ1-1; possible D gene TRBD1, 5 bases. CDR1 and CDR2 from the germline V gene are SGHAT and FQNNGV. The CDR3 totals 13 residues. Trimming left V 4 bases short and J 2 bases short, with 8 bases between. The CDR3 is CASSSQGNTEAFF. CDR3 DNA: TGTGCCAGCAGCTCCCAGGGCAACACTGAAGCTTTCTTT.

V gene TRBV18 combines with J gene TRBJ2-2; D is unclear. Germline assignment: CDR1 KGHSH and CDR2 LQKENI. The CDR3 has 14 residues. V gave up 3 bases and J gave up 4 bases, with 9 bases separating them. Written as DNA, the CDR3 is TGTGCCAGCTCACCCCCGGTGAGCACCGGGGAGCTGTTTTTT. Its translation: CASSPPVSTGELFF. Complete variable domain (other parts from reference TRBV18 and TRBJ2-2): NAGVMQNPRHLVRRRGQEARLRCSPMKGHSHVYWYRQLPEEGLKFMVYLQKENIIDESGMPKERFSAEFPKEGPSILRIQQVVRGDSAAYFCASSPPVSTGELFFGEGSRLTVL.